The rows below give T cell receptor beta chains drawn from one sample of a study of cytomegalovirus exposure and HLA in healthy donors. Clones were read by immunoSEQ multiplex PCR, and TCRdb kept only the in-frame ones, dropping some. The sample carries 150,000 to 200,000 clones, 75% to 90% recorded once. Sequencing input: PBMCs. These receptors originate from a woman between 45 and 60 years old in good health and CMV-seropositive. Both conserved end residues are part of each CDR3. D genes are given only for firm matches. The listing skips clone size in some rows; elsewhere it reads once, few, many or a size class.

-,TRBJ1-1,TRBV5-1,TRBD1,CASSTRGLNTEAFF,TGCGCCAGCAGCACGAGGGGGCTGAACACTGAAGCTTTCTTT
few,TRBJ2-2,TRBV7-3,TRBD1,CASSGGTGTLPTGELFF,TGTGCCAGCAGCGGTGGGACAGGGACACTCCCCACCGGGGAGCTGTTTTTT
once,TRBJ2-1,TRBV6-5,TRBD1,CASSFGPDRHESQFF,TGTGCCAGCAGTTTCGGCCCGGACAGGCACGAATCGCAGTTCTTC
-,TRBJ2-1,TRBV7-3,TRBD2,CASSSHTSEKQFF,TGTGCCAGCAGCTCCCACACTAGCGAGAAGCAGTTCTTC
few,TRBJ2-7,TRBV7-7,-,CASSLGDKAEEQYF,TGTGCCAGCAGCCTAGGGGACAAGGCGGAAGAGCAGTACTTC
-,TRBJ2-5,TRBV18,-,CASSRQGLGETQYF,TGTGCCAGCTCACGGCAGGGGTTGGGGGAGACCCAGTACTTC
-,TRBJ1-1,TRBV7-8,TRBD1,CASSLVGTVNTEAFF,TGTGCCAGCAGCTTAGTAGGGACAGTGAACACTGAAGCTTTCTTT
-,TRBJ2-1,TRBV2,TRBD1,CASSPLTGAVNEQFF,TGTGCCAGCAGCCCGTTGACAGGGGCCGTCAATGAGCAGTTCTTC
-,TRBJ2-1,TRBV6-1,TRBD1,CASSDGQGVKIGVVMDEQFF,TGTGCCAGCAGTGACGGACAGGGAGTCAAGATAGGGGTCGTAATGGATGAGCAGTTCTTC
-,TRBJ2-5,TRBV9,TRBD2,CASSSGTSGGQETQYF,TGTGCCAGCAGCTCGGGGACTAGCGGGGGGCAAGAGACCCAGTACTTC
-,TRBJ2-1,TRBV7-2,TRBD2,CASSFGAGEFNEQFF,TGTGCCAGCAGCTTTGGTGCGGGGGAGTTTAATGAGCAGTTCTTC
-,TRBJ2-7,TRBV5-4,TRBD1,CASSSGTVSYEQYF,TGTGCCAGCAGCTCCGGGACAGTGTCCTACGAGCAGTACTTC
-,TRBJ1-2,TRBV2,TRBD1,CASRAGQGDYGYTF,TGTGCCAGCAGGGCGGGACAGGGAGACTATGGCTACACCTTC
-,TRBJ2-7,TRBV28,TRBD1,CASSAGGEYEQYF,TGTGCCAGCAGTGCAGGGGGCGAGTACGAGCAGTACTTC
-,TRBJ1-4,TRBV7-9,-,CASSFLGGANEKLFF,TGTGCCAGCAGCTTCCTGGGAGGGGCGAACGAAAAACTGTTTTTT
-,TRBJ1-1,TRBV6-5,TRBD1,CASGQGLGAFF,TGTGCCAGCGGACAGGGACTTGGGGCTTTCTTT
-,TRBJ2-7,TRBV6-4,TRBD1,CASSRRDRNSYEQYF,TGTGCCAGCAGTCGCCGGGACAGGAACTCCTACGAGCAGTACTTC
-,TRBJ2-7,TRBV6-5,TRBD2,CASSYPGTSRYEQYF,TGTGCCAGCAGTTACCCCGGGACTAGCAGATACGAGCAGTACTTC
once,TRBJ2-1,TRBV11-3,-,CASLKPRSSYNEQFF,TGTGCCAGCTTGAAACCTCGGAGCTCCTACAATGAGCAGTTCTTC
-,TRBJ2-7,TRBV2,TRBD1,CASRGDRGYSYEQYF,TGTGCCAGCCGCGGGGACAGGGGATACTCCTACGAGCAGTACTTC
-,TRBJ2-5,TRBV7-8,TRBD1,CASSGTGTQETQYF,TGTGCCAGCAGTGGGACAGGGACTCAAGAGACCCAGTACTTC
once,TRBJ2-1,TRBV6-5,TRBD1,CASSRTGTGRDEQFF,TGTGCCAGCAGCCGGACCGGGACAGGGCGGGATGAGCAGTTCTTC
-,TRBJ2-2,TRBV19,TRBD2,CASSSGRATGELFF,TGTGCCAGTAGTAGCGGGAGGGCCACCGGGGAGCTGTTTTTT
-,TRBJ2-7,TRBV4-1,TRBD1,CASSDHQTGGNEQYF,TGCGCCAGCAGCGATCACCAGACAGGGGGCAACGAGCAGTACTTC
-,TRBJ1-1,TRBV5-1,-,CASSSGQLNTEAFF,TGCGCCAGCAGCTCTGGACAGCTGAACACTGAAGCTTTCTTT
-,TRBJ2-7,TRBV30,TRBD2,CAWKGTSGRESYEQYF,TGTGCCTGGAAAGGGACTAGCGGGAGGGAGTCCTACGAGCAGTACTTC
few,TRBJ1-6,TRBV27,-,CASSSPLYNSPLHF,TGTGCCAGCAGTTCCCCCCTCTATAATTCACCCCTCCACTTT
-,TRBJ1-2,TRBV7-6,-,CASSDGRGTPYGYTF,TGTGCCAGCAGCGACGGACGGGGAACGCCATATGGCTACACCTTC
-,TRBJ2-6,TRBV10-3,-,CAISVNSGANVLTF,TGTGCCATCAGTGTTAACTCTGGGGCCAACGTCCTGACTTTC
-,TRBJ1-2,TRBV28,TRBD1,CASSFGDRGGYTF,TGTGCCAGCAGTTTCGGGGACAGGGGTGGCTACACCTTC
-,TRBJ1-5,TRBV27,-,CASKSALNQPQHF,TGTGCCAGCAAATCGGCACTAAATCAGCCCCAGCATTTT
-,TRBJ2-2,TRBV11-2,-,CASSSGTHANTGELFF,TGTGCCAGCAGCTCGGGGACACATGCGAACACCGGGGAGCTGTTTTTT
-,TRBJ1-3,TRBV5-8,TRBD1,CASSLGTGLNSGNTIYF,TGTGCCAGCAGCTTGGGGACAGGGCTTAACTCTGGAAACACCATATATTTT
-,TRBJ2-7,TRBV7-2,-,CASSLVDTTYEQYF,TGTGCCAGCAGCTTAGTGGACACGACCTACGAGCAGTACTTC
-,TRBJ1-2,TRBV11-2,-,CASSLAADRYGYTF,TGTGCCAGCAGCTTAGCTGCAGACAGATATGGCTACACCTTC
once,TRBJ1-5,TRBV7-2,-,CASSFAYQPQHF,TGTGCCAGCAGCTTCGCGTATCAGCCCCAGCATTTT
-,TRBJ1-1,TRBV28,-,CASSYRANTEAFF,TGTGCCAGCAGCTACAGGGCGAACACTGAAGCTTTCTTT
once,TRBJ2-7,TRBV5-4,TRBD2,CASRDGTSGRGEQYF,TGTGCCAGCAGGGACGGGACTAGCGGGAGAGGTGAGCAGTACTTC
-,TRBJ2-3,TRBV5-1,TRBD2,CASSLSGGAGGPDTQYF,TGCGCCAGCAGCTTGTCCGGGGGAGCGGGAGGTCCAGATACGCAGTATTTT
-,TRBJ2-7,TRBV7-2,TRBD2,CASSLVGTSGRIHF,TGTGCCAGCAGCTTAGTTGGGACTAGCGGGAGGATTCACTTC
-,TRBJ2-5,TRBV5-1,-,CASSLAVGEETQYF,TGCGCCAGCAGCTTGGCCGTGGGAGAAGAGACCCAGTACTTC
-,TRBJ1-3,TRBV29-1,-,CSVESYSGNTIYF,TGCAGCGTTGAGTCCTACTCTGGAAACACCATATATTTT
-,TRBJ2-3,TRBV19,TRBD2,CATKSKVLAGVLVDTQYF,TGTGCCACCAAGAGTAAAGTCCTAGCGGGGGTTTTAGTAGATACGCAGTATTTT
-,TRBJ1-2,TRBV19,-,CASRQGKDGYTF,TGTGCCAGTAGGCAGGGTAAGGATGGCTACACCTTC
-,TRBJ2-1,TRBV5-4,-,CASSFSLTGGVDNEQFF,TGTGCCAGCAGCTTTTCCCTTACAGGGGGGGTGGACAATGAGCAGTTCTTC
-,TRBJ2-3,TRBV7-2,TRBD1,CASSLGGGGDTQYF,TGTGCCAGCAGCTTAGGAGGGGGCGGGGATACGCAGTATTTT
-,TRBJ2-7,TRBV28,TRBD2,CASRLAGKEQYF,TGTGCTAGCCGGCTAGCGGGAAAAGAGCAGTACTTC
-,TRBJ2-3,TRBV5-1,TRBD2,CASSFTSGSSVWRTDTQYF,TGCGCCAGCAGCTTCACTAGCGGGAGTTCTGTTTGGCGCACAGATACGCAGTATTTT
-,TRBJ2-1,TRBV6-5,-,CASSYPGGNEQFF,TGTGCCAGCAGTTACCCGGGCGGGAATGAGCAGTTCTTC